This T cell receptor beta chain appears in the sequencing data of a study of blood T cell repertoires in COVID-19. On the study more broadly: Some COVID-19 samples were acute and others convalescent; all came from the United States, Italy and Spain. Sample material is recorded as cDNA or gDNA derived from T cells, B-cell-depleted T cells, or PBMCs.

V lost 4 bases and J lost 1, with 16 bases in between. Looked up from germline, CDR1 is SQVTM and CDR2 is ANQGSEA. The CDR3 consists of 15 residues. Original data processing: Nucleated cell counts were estimated from reference gene primer amplification. The method was immunoSEQ multiplex PCR; TCRdb's version includes in-frame clones alone and lacks a portion of them. Clone size and V and J calls were adopted from that table, with D and trimming inferred from the DNA. Here the sample spans about 200,000 clones, roughly 80% being singletons. Those enrolled in Seattle joined during active infection and were followed longitudinally afterward.

The TCR sequence derives from an older woman with COVID-19, enrolled during active disease. Specimen: peripheral blood. The genes are TRBV29-1 and TRBJ1-1, with D possibly being TRBD1 (5 bases). In nucleotides, the CDR3 is TGCAGCGTTGCCTCAGGGTCTGCTCGGAACACTGAAGCTTTCTTT. Translating gives CSVASGSARNTEAFF.